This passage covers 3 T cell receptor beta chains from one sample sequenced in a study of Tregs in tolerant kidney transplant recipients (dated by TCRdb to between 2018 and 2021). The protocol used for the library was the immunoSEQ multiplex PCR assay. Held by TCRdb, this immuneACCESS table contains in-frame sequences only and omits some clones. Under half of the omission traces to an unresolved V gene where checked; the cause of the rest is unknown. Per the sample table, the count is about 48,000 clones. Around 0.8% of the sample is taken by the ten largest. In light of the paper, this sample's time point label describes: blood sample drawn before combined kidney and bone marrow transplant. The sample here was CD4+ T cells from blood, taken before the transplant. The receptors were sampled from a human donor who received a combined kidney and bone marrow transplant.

The CDR3 bases that were read are TGCAGTGCTAGAGGGTCTAGCGGGCCCTACGAG. It is translated as CSARGSSGPYE. The whole CDR3 reads CSARGSSGPYEQYF. V usage is TRBV20-1 and J usage is TRBJ2-7, with TRBD2 matching over 8 bases. The missing CDR3 end, 3 residues past where the read stops, is filled in from the germline J gene. The germline V gene has CDR1 DFQATT and CDR2 SNEGSKA (reference sequence). Germline trimming cut 1 base from V and 2 bases from J; bases unmatched to any gene: 4. The CDR3 covers 14 residues.

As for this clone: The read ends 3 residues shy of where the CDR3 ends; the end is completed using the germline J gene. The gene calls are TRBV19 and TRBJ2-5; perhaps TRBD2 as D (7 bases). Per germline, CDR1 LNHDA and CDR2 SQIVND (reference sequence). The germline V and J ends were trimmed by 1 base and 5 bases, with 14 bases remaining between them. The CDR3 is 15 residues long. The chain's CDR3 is CASSIGGGRGETQYF. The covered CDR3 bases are TGTGCCAGTAGTATAGGCGGGGGCCGGGGGGAGACC.

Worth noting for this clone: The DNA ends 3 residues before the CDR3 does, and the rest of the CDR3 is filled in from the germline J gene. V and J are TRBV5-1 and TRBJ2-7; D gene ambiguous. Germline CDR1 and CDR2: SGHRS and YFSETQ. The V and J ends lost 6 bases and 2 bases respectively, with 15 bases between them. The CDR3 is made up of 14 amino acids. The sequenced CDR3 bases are TGCGCCAGCAATCCGGGTGGATCCACCTACGAG. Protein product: CASNPGGSTYE. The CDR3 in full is CASNPGGSTYEQYF.